Each of the 9 T cell receptor beta chains below was sequenced from the same sample in a study of blood T cell repertoires in COVID-19. The assay was immunoSEQ multiplex PCR, and TCRdb's table has in-frame clones only and misses some. The repertoire includes about 120,000 clones, around 89% of them detected once, and about 18% sits in the top ten. The source material was peripheral blood. The receptors stem from a human donor with acute or convalescent COVID-19. The donor label of this sample is uncertain.

The CDR3 sequence: CATSDPGHFGGYTF. The CDR3 DNA reads TGTGCCACCAGTGATCCGGGACACTTCGGCGGCTACACCTTC. The rearrangement joins TRBV24-1 to TRBJ1-2, with a possible D match to TRBD1 (6 bases). Between the trimmed V and J ends, which lost 3 bases and 8 bases, there was a span of 15 bases. Germline V gene lookup returns CDR1 KGHDR and CDR2 SFDVKD. CDR3 length: 14 residues.

The CDR3 region is CASSSSGGFSYNEQFF. The CDR3 DNA follows: TGTGCCAGCAGCTCTAGCGGAGGGTTTTCCTACAATGAGCAGTTCTTC. This chain joins TRBV7-2 and TRBJ2-1; 7 bases line up with TRBD2. This CDR3 comprises 16 residues. Germline CDR1 SGHTA, CDR2 FQGNSA. V lost 4 bases, J lost 1 base, and 7 bases stayed unmatched.

The J gene is TRBJ1-1, the V gene TRBV3-1 (or the pseudogene TRBV3-2); a possible D gene is TRBD1 (5 bases). Germline V lookup: CDR1 LGHDT, CDR2 YNNKEL (reference sequence). CDR3 length: 13 residues. Trimming removed 4 bases from V and 7 bases from J, with 13 bases in between. Written as DNA, the CDR3 is TGTGCCAGCAGCCCCTCCGAAAGGGGTGAAGCTTTCTTT. Its protein is CASSPSERGEAFF.

In nucleotides, the CDR3 is TGTGCCAGCAGTCCCGCGGGACCGGGTACTTATCAGCCCCAGCATTTT. Protein sequence: CASSPAGPGTYQPQHF. This chain connects TRBV28 to TRBJ1-5, with D perhaps TRBD1 (5 bases). The germline V and J ends were trimmed by 5 bases and 5 bases, with 19 bases remaining between them. Germline CDR1 reads MDHEN; CDR2 reads SYDVKM. CDR3 length: 16 amino acids.

This chain uses TRBV9 with TRBJ1-2; 9 bases align to TRBD1. This CDR3 has 14 residues. V was clipped by 2 bases and J by 5 bases; unmatched bases: 4. CDR1 and CDR2 from the germline V gene are SGDLS and YYNGEE. Written as DNA, the CDR3 is TGTGCCAGCAGCGTGGGGACAGGGCTTTATGGCTACACCTTC. Amino acid sequence: CASSVGTGLYGYTF. Supplemented by reference TRBV9 and TRBJ1-2, the full variable domain reads DSGVTQTPKHLITATGQRVTLRCSPRSGDLSVYWYQQSLDQGLQFLIQYYNGEERAKGNILERFSAQQFPDLHSELNLSSLELGDSALYFCASSVGTGLYGYTFGSGTRLTVV.

The V call is TRBV9, the J call TRBJ1-5; D is possibly TRBD1 (6 bases). The germline CDR1 and CDR2 sequences are SGDLS and YYNGEE. The CDR3 covers 15 residues. The V end was cut by 4 bases, the J end by 3 bases, with 14 bases between. The CDR3: CASSKQGYINQPQHF. CDR3 DNA sequence: TGTGCCAGCAGCAAACAGGGCTACATCAATCAGCCCCAGCATTTT. Using reference TRBV9 and TRBJ1-5 for the parts outside the CDR3, the full variable domain is DSGVTQTPKHLITATGQRVTLRCSPRSGDLSVYWYQQSLDQGLQFLIQYYNGEERAKGNILERFSAQQFPDLHSELNLSSLELGDSALYFCASSKQGYINQPQHFGDGTRLSIL.

A few counts support this clone. The rearrangement joins TRBV5-4 to TRBJ1-2, with D tentatively TRBD1 (6 bases). The V and J ends lost 3 bases and 1 base respectively, with 10 bases between them. Germline V gene data show CDR1 as SGHNT and CDR2 as YYREEE (reference sequence). The CDR3 length is 14 residues. The CDR3 protein is CASSSDRINYGYTF. Here the CDR3 DNA reads TGTGCCAGCAGCTCGGACAGAATTAACTATGGCTACACCTTC.

The V call is TRBV10-3, the J call TRBJ1-2; D unclear. The V gene lost 7 bases and the J gene lost 3 bases, with 6 bases spanning the gap. This CDR3 has 11 residues. Germline V gene lookup returns CDR1 ENHRY and CDR2 SYGVKD. The CDR3, as DNA: TGTGCCATCACCGAGGACTATGGCTACACCTTC. Amino acid sequence: CAITEDYGYTF.

This clone was seen a handful of times. The rearrangement joins TRBV5-1 to TRBJ2-1; 10 bases agree with TRBD2. After removal of 7 bases from V and 8 bases from J, the junction contained 12 bases not matched to a gene. The CDR3 loop spans 15 amino acids. Germline V gene sequence: CDR1 SGHRS, CDR2 YFSETQ. CDR3 protein: CASRTGTSVSDEQFF. DNA for the CDR3: TGCGCCAGCCGCACCGGGACTAGCGTTTCCGATGAGCAGTTCTTC.